Sequencing of this T cell receptor beta chain was carried out in a study of blood T cell repertoires in COVID-19. Study-wide background: From the United States, Italy and Spain came samples of acute and convalescent COVID-19. T cells, B-cell-depleted T cells, or PBMCs supplied cDNA or gDNA.

Original handling: Nucleated cell number was recorded as an estimate derived from reference gene primer amplification. The method was immunoSEQ multiplex PCR; TCRdb's version includes in-frame clones alone and lacks a portion of them. That table gives V, J and clone size, and the DNA gave D and trimming. The sample comprises 200,000 to 300,000 clones, approximately 83% of which are singletons, and around 5.5% rests with the top ten. The CDR3 runs to 14 residues. Germline CDR1 reads SGHTA; CDR2 reads FQGNSA. With 2 bases clipped from V and 8 bases from J, the junction kept 7 bases outside the gene matches.

This receptor was taken from a human donor in a cohort sampled during active COVID-19. Material for sequencing was peripheral blood. The genes are TRBV7-2 and TRBJ2-3; 7 nucleotides agree with TRBD1. CDR3 loop: CASSLRQGRPTQYF. CDR3 bases: TGTGCCAGCAGCTTAAGACAGGGCCGCCCTACGCAGTATTTT.